Shown below are 21 T cell receptor beta chains from a single sample sequenced in a study of CD8+CD57+ T cells in acquired aplastic anemia. Profiles of TCR beta VDJ and CDR3 were generated from a genomic DNA template. TCRdb used MiXCR to reprocess the reads, holding one entry per CDR3 protein. The sample holds around 180,000 distinct CDR3 sequences, 55% to 80% seen once. What was sequenced was sorted CD4+, CD8+, or CD8+CD57+ T cells (not recorded which) from PBMCs. These receptors all come from a human donor in good health.

This clonotype has just a few counts. The V and J genes are TRBV27 and TRBJ2-1; 9 bases fit TRBD1. The CDR3 is 15 amino acids. Per the germline V gene, CDR1 is MNHEY and CDR2 is SMNVEV (reference sequence). J gave up 6 bases and V 3 bases, and 6 bases lay outside the gene matches. CDR3 residues: CASSLSQGAGNEQFF. Here the CDR3 DNA reads TGTGCCAGCAGTTTGTCACAGGGGGCCGGCAATGAGCAGTTCTTC.

The chain combines TRBV28 with TRBJ2-1; 7 bases match TRBD2. CDR3 size: 16 residues. Germline V CDR1 and CDR2: MDHEN, SYDVKM. V trimming: 10 bases; J trimming: 7 bases; junction bases outside the gene matches: 19. The CDR3: CATRPVLSGTTNEQFF. In DNA form, the CDR3 reads TGTGCCACCCGCCCGGTGTTGAGCGGGACGACGAATGAGCAGTTCTTC.

This clonotype was observed many times. The V and J genes are TRBV7-9 and TRBJ2-3, with a weak D call TRBD1 (5 bases). CDR3 size: 15 residues. Germline assignment: CDR1 SEHNR and CDR2 FQNEAQ (reference sequence). The ends were cut back, 4 bases at V and 2 bases at J, with 13 bases in the middle. The CDR3 sequence: CASSYQQASTDTQYF. For the CDR3, the DNA is TGTGCCAGCAGCTACCAACAGGCTTCCACAGATACGCAGTATTTT.

Comment on this clonotype: Because the CDR3's place on the DNA is in doubt, the DNA is left out and the CDR3 is given as listed by TCRdb. CDR3 loop: CRVGWGADQPPHF. The chain carries TRBV29-1 and TRBJ1-5; the D call in the table, TRBD1, was not verified against the DNA. Germline assignment: CDR1 SQVTM and CDR2 ANQGSEA. The CDR3 is 13 amino acids long, termini counted.

The chain joins TRBV7-6 to TRBJ2-2, with D hard to call. V dropped 0 bases and J dropped 2 bases, with 7 bases sitting between them. There are 15 residues in the CDR3. CDR1 and CDR2 (germline): SGHVS, FNYEAQ. CDR3 protein: CASSLADANTGELFF. CDR3 DNA sequence: TGTGCCAGCAGCTTAGCGGACGCCAACACCGGGGAGCTGTTTTTT.

This clonotype has at least ten counts. This rearrangement joins TRBV6-2 or TRBV6-3 to TRBJ2-7, with TRBD2 matching 10 bases. The ends lost 6 bases at V and 9 bases at J; junction bases unmatched: 14. The CDR3 totals 15 residues. Germline CDR1 and CDR2: MNHEY and SVGEGT. CDR3 coding DNA: TGTGCCAGCAGCCACCCCCTAGCGGGAGTGCGGGTGCAGTACTTC. Its translation: CASSHPLAGVRVQYF.

The gene calls are TRBV7-2 and TRBJ2-7, with 10 bases that match TRBD1. J lost 1 base, V lost 10 bases, and 13 bases had no gene match. Germline loops: CDR1 SGHTA, CDR2 FQGNSA. CDR3 length equals 16 residues. The CDR3: CATRTGGTYSSYEQYF. The CDR3 nucleotides are TGTGCCACACGGACAGGGGGGACCTACTCGTCCTACGAGCAGTACTTC.

This clonotype has a count of ten or more. J is TRBJ2-1 and V is TRBV3-1; tentatively, D is TRBD1 (6 bases). V was pared by 2 bases and J by 10 bases, with 21 bases between. The CDR3 covers 16 residues. Germline lookup yields CDR1 LGHDT and CDR2 YNNKEL (reference sequence). The CDR3 here is CASSQLARGDPTEQFF. DNA of the CDR3: TGTGCCAGCAGCCAACTGGCCAGGGGCGATCCAACGGAGCAGTTCTTC.

The chain carries TRBV15 and TRBJ2-1; tentatively, D is TRBD1 (5 bases). The V end was cut by 0 bases, the J end by 2 bases, with 11 bases between. CDR3 size: 16 residues. Looked up from germline, CDR1 is LNHNV and CDR2 is YYDKDF (reference sequence). As DNA, the CDR3 is TGTGCCACCAGCAGAGATGGGGCCATCCCCTACAATGAGCAGTTCTTC. Translation: CATSRDGAIPYNEQFF.

This clonotype was found many times. The chain combines TRBV12-3 or TRBV12-4 with TRBJ2-3; 8 bases map to TRBD2. The CDR3 consists of 14 residues. The junction had 5 bases not matched to a gene; V was cut back by 8 bases and J by 1 base. The CDR3 region is CASGGTRRTDTQYF. The DNA of the CDR3 is TGTGCCAGCGGAGGGACTAGGCGCACAGATACGCAGTATTTT.

This sequence joins TRBV7-2 and TRBJ2-1; D unclear. The CDR3 is 12 residues long. V lost 2 bases, J lost 9 bases, and 8 bases lay in between. Per germline, CDR1 SGHTA and CDR2 FQGNSA. The CDR3 protein is CASSLSSGEQFF. DNA of the CDR3: TGTGCCAGCAGCTTAAGCTCGGGTGAGCAGTTCTTC.

This clonotype was seen only a few times. V and J are TRBV30 and TRBJ1-2; the D gene is possibly TRBD1 (5 bases). Trimming removed 3 bases from V and 8 bases from J, with 16 bases in between. Germline CDR1 and CDR2: GTSNPN and SVGIG (reference sequence). The CDR3 sequence is 13 residues long. Here the CDR3 DNA reads TGTGCCTGGAGCGAATCGGGGACGGCGGGCTACACCTTC. This translates into CAWSESGTAGYTF.

This clonotype was picked up many times. The chain employs TRBV9 and TRBJ2-1, with TRBD2 identical over 7 bases. Germline CDR1 reads SGDLS; CDR2 reads YYNGEE. CDR3 length equals 15 residues. Trimming took 4 bases from V and 4 from J; bases not matched to a gene: 8. CDR3: CASSTAGVGYNEQFF. The DNA for the CDR3 is TGTGCCAGCAGCACCGCGGGAGTCGGTTACAATGAGCAGTTCTTC.

The J gene is TRBJ2-3, the V gene TRBV7-9; 8 nucleotides agree with TRBD2. The CDR3 covers 15 residues. The germline V gene encodes CDR1 SEHNR and CDR2 FQNEAQ (reference sequence). J lost 6 bases, V lost 5 bases, and 10 bases had no gene match. The CDR3 region is CASSPDSGGPDTQYF. In nucleotides, the CDR3 is TGTGCCAGCAGCCCAGACAGCGGGGGACCCGATACGCAGTATTTT.

This clonotype has a handful of counts. The CDR3 DNA sequence: TGTGCCAGCCGTCAGGGGGGGCCTAGATCACCCCTCCACTTT. Translated: CASRQGGPRSPLHF. The rearrangement links TRBV2 to TRBJ1-6; 7 nucleotides align to TRBD1. Germline V gives CDR1 SNHLY, CDR2 FYNNEI. The CDR3 is 14 amino acids. J was trimmed by 10 bases and V by 8 bases; bases with no gene match: 11.

A remark on this clonotype: A junction boundary mismatches the germline segment, possibly from a read error. The V and J genes are TRBV20-1 and TRBJ2-5; D not resolved. This CDR3 spans 14 amino acids. Germline assignment: CDR1 DFQATT and CDR2 SNEGSKA (reference sequence). The CDR3 is CSARDVALQEAQYF. The CDR3, as DNA: TGCAGTGCTAGAGATGTGGCGCTACAAGAGGCCCAGTACTTC.

This clonotype showed up just once. V and J are TRBV25-1 and TRBJ2-5; D is unresolved. V lost 3 bases and J 12 bases, leaving 8 bases between the germline ends. The CDR3 length is 10 residues. CDR1 is MGHDK and CDR2 is SYGVNS in the germline V gene. CDR3 region: CASSDSPKYF. DNA of the CDR3: TGTGCCAGCAGTGATTCACCTAAGTACTTC.

CDR3 coding DNA: TGTGCCACCAGTGATTTGGGGCTTAGGGGGCAAGGAGATACGCAGTATTTT. Its protein is CATSDLGLRGQGDTQYF. This sequence joins TRBV24-1 and TRBJ2-3; TRBD1 aligns across 7 bases. V lost 0 bases, J lost 5 bases, and 10 bases stayed unmatched. Looked up from germline, CDR1 is KGHDR and CDR2 is SFDVKD. The CDR3 length is 17 residues.

This clonotype showed up just once. The junction shows a germline mismatch at one end, possibly a read error. The genes are TRBV9 and TRBJ1-2; D not certain. This CDR3 comprises 14 residues. CDR1 and CDR2 from the germline V gene are SGDLS and YYNGEE. The DNA for the CDR3 is TGTGACAGCAGCGCGGAAGGCCGCGCACATGGCTACACCTTC. Translated: CDSSAEGRAHGYTF. The whole variable domain, filled in from reference TRBV9 and TRBJ1-2, reads DSGVTQTPKHLITATGQRVTLRCSPRSGDLSVYWYQQSLDQGLQFLIQYYNGEERAKGNILERFSAQQFPDLHSELNLSSLELGDSALYFCDSSAEGRAHGYTFGSGTRLTVV.

The sample holds one count of this clonotype. The chain couples TRBV7-9 to TRBJ1-2; D not resolved. This CDR3 has 14 residues. Germline CDR1 SEHNR, CDR2 FQNEAQ (reference sequence). The V end was cut by 1 base, the J end by 4 bases, with 10 bases between. The CDR3 region is CASSLDGPSYGYTF. The CDR3 DNA sequence: TGTGCCAGCAGCTTAGACGGACCGAGCTATGGCTACACCTTC.

CDR3: CASSITTGDTYEQYF. The CDR3 nucleotides read TGTGCCAGTAGTATTACGACAGGGGATACCTACGAGCAGTACTTC. V is TRBV19 and J is TRBJ2-7, with 8 nucleotides matching TRBD1. The length of the CDR3 is 15 residues. CDR1 and CDR2 from the germline V gene are LNHDA and SQIVND (reference sequence). V lost 3 bases, J lost 2 bases, and 6 bases stayed unmatched.